This T cell receptor (beta chain) was obtained from a study of T cells in women clearing cervical HPV infection. Background on the study: Controls gave blood once infection was undetectable; cases at lesion identification. Study-level points and caveats: Effector/memory and HPV-specific T cells were not isolated, and association timing is unknown.

For this clone: Its antigen is unknown.

Sequencing was performed with immunoSEQ multiplex PCR; in TCRdb, only in-frame clones are kept and a portion is missing. The sample data list some 46,000 clones. Sequencing was done on a sample of blood buffy coat. The origin of this receptor is a woman aged 18 to 75 with a cervical HPV16 infection that either progressed to CIN3+ or cleared (not recorded which).

Incomplete CDR3 DNA: TGCAGTGCTAGTCCTAGCTATGAGACC. It yields the protein CSASPSYET. The CDR3 reads in full as CSASPSYETQYF. The gene calls are TRBV20-1 and TRBJ2-5, with a possible D match to TRBD2 (5 bases). The CDR3 end is not reached by the read, which stops 3 residues before it; the germline J gene fills it in. The ends were cut back, 3 bases at V and 5 bases at J, with 10 bases in the middle. This CDR3 contains 12 residues. Germline CDR1 reads DFQATT; CDR2 reads SNEGSKA (reference sequence).